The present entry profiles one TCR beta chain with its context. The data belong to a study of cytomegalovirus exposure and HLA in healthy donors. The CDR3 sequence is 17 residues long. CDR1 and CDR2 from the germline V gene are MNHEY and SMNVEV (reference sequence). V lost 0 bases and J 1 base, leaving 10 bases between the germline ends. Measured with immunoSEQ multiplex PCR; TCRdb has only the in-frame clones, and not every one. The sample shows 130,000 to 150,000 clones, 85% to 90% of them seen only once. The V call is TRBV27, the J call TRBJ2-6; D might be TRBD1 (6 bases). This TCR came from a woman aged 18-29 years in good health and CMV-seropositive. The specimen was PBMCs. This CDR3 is CASSLSQGWSGANVLTF. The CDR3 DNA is TGTGCCAGCAGTTTATCCCAGGGGTGGTCTGGGGCCAACGTCCTGACTTTC. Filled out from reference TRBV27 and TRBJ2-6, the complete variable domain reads EAQVTQNPRYLITVTGKKLTVTCSQNMNHEYMSWYRQDPGLGLRQIYYSMNVEVTDKGDVPEGYKVSRKEKRNFPLILESPSPNQTSLYFCASSLSQGWSGANVLTFGAGSRLTVL.